One and the same sample provided the 7 T cell receptor beta chains below, sequenced in a study of control samples from healthy donors and cancer patients. Produced via immunoSEQ multiplex PCR; TCRdb's table is partial and in-frame only. The table has 100,000 or so clones, around 82% seen once. Sequencing was carried out using blood. Receptors originate from a woman between 45 and 65 years old in good health.

The V call is TRBV12-3 or TRBV12-4, the J call TRBJ1-4; TRBD1 might be the D (6 bases). The CDR3 sequence is 13 residues long. V lost 7 bases to trimming and J lost 7 bases, with 13 bases between them. The CDR3 DNA follows: TGTGCCAGCAATCCCGGGACAACTGAAAAACTGTTTTTT. Its translation: CASNPGTTEKLFF.

In DNA, the CDR3 is TGTGCCAGCAGCTACTCCGGGACTAGCGACGAGCAGTACTTC. It specifies CASSYSGTSDEQYF. The chain links TRBV11-2 to TRBJ2-7; 10 nucleotides align to TRBD2. Trimming removed 4 bases from V and 5 bases from J; junction bases left unmatched: 5. Germline CDR1 and CDR2: SGHAT and FQNNGV. This CDR3 has 14 residues.

The chain links TRBV9 to TRBJ2-3; no clear D gene. Trimming left V 0 bases short and J 0 bases short, with 8 bases between. CDR3 length equals 15 residues. Germline V CDR1 and CDR2: SGDLS, YYNGEE. The CDR3, as DNA: TGTGCCAGCAGCGTAGGCCCAACTAGCACAGATACGCAGTATTTT. It yields the protein CASSVGPTSTDTQYF. The full variable domain, in which reference TRBV9 and TRBJ2-3 provide the parts outside the CDR3, is DSGVTQTPKHLITATGQRVTLRCSPRSGDLSVYWYQQSLDQGLQFLIQYYNGEERAKGNILERFSAQQFPDLHSELNLSSLELGDSALYFCASSVGPTSTDTQYFGPGTRLTVL.

The chain carries TRBV29-1 and TRBJ2-2, with 12 positions matching TRBD1. The germline gives CDR1 SQVTM, CDR2 ANQGSEA. The CDR3 sequence is 13 residues long. Germline trimming cut 7 bases from V and 6 bases from J; bases unmatched to any gene: 3. DNA for the CDR3: TGCAGCGCGGGGACAGGGGGCCCCGGGGAGCTGTTTTTT. Translation gives CSAGTGGPGELFF.

The gene calls are TRBV3-1 (or the pseudogene TRBV3-2) and TRBJ2-5; 8 bases are shared with TRBD1. The J segment lost 4 bases and the V segment lost 1 base, leaving 2 bases of the junction unmatched. This CDR3 spans 14 amino acids. In germline, CDR1 is LGHDT, CDR2 YNNKEL (reference sequence). CDR3 nucleotide sequence: TGTGCCAGCAGCCAAGCCAGGGGGCGAGAGACCCAGTACTTC. It encodes CASSQARGRETQYF.

This rearrangement joins TRBV6-2 or TRBV6-3 to TRBJ2-5; D unresolved. The CDR3 has 15 amino acids. CDR1 is MNHEY, CDR2 SVGEGT, per germline. Trimming pared 4 bases from V and 2 bases from J, leaving 14 bases between. The CDR3 is CASSSYGLDQETQYF. The DNA of the CDR3 is TGTGCCAGCAGTTCCTACGGATTGGATCAAGAGACCCAGTACTTC.

This clone was detected once. The chain combines TRBV15 with TRBJ2-1; 7 positions match TRBD2. CDR1 and CDR2 from the germline V gene are LNHNV and YYDKDF (reference sequence). The CDR3 has 15 amino acids. The trim removed 5 bases at V and 7 bases at J, leaving 11 bases unmatched. The CDR3 sequence: CATSGLHGGTNEQFF. Here the CDR3 DNA reads TGTGCCACCAGCGGACTTCACGGGGGGACTAATGAGCAGTTCTTC.